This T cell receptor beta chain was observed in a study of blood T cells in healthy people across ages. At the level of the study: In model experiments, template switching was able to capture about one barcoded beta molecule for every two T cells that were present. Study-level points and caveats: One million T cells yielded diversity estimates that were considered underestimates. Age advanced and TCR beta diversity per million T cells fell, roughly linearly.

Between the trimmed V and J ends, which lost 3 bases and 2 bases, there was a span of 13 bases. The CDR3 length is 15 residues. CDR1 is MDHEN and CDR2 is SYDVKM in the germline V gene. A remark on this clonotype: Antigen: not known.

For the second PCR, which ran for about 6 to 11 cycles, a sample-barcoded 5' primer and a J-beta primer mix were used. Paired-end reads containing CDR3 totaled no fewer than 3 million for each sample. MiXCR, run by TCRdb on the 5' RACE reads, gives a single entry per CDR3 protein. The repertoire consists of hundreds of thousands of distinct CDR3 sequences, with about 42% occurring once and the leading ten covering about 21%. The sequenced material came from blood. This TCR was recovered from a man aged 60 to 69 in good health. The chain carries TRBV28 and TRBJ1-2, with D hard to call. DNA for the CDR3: TGTGCCAGCAGTTTGAACCGCCACCTAAACTATGGCTACACCTTC. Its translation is CASSLNRHLNYGYTF.